This T cell receptor (beta chain) comes out of a study of control samples from healthy donors and cancer patients. Trimming left V 0 bases short and J 0 bases short, with 9 bases between. Germline values: CDR1 SGHRS, CDR2 YFSETQ. This CDR3 is 16 amino acids long. Generated by immunoSEQ multiplex PCR, the TCRdb table keeps only in-frame clones and is missing some. The sample gives tens of thousands of clones, around 86% of which show up once; about 1.3% is in the top ten. Sequenced sample: blood. This clonotype was sampled from a woman aged 50 to 65 in good health. The gene calls are TRBV5-1 and TRBJ2-2, with D tentatively TRBD1 or TRBD2 (5 bases each). CDR3: CASSLDGGANTGELFF. CDR3 in DNA: TGCGCCAGCAGCTTGGATGGGGGAGCGAACACCGGGGAGCTGTTTTTT.